The T cell receptor beta chain under discussion was sequenced for a study of blood T cell repertoires in COVID-19. The V gene end was trimmed by 3 bases and the J gene end by 1 base; junction bases not matched to a gene: 6. This CDR3 spans 15 amino acids. Germline-derived CDR1 and CDR2 are SGHTA and FQGNSA. TCRdb's table, derived via immunoSEQ multiplex PCR, lists solely in-frame clones and lacks some. The sample lists around 300,000 clones, 89% occurring once. Participant reports of clinical history set cohort assignment. Cohort 3 donors were reported recovered after two negative PCRs, clearance, or symptom resolution.

The sequence derives from a woman younger than 45 who had recovered from COVID-19. The chain has TRBV7-2 and TRBJ2-7; 7 bases align to TRBD1. Sequencing was carried out using PBMCs or T cells enriched from blood (not recorded which). CDR3 sequence: CASSLIAGGSYEQYF. Here the CDR3 DNA reads TGTGCCAGCAGCTTGATTGCAGGGGGATCCTACGAGCAGTACTTC.